The 5 T cell receptor beta chains reported below all come from one sample, sequenced in a study of PD-1 blockade in classical Hodgkin lymphoma. All patients relapsed after autologous stem cell transplantation, and brentuximab vedotin exposure varied. Magnetic negative selection of thawed PBMCs was the method by which CD4+ T cells were purified. This table comes from immunoSEQ multiplex PCR, and its TCRdb copy is limited to in-frame clones, with some not included. The sample lists 30,000 or so clones; 75% to 95% were seen once. Here the sequenced sample was CD4+ T cells from blood, taken at baseline. The receptor set was obtained from a human donor with classical Hodgkin lymphoma.

The V call is TRBV29-1, the J call TRBJ2-3; weak D call: TRBD1 (5 bases). Looked up from germline, CDR1 is SQVTM and CDR2 is ANQGSEA. The CDR3 runs 12 residues. The V end lost 4 bases, the J end lost 2 bases, and 7 bases lay between the germline ends. CDR3 region: CSVVRDTDTQYF. DNA for the CDR3: TGCAGCGTTGTCAGGGACACAGATACGCAGTATTTT.

The table lists this clone with a few counts. CDR3 sequence (DNA): TGTGCCTGGAATCGGGGGGCTTCGAACACTGAAGCTTTCTTT. Translating it yields CAWNRGASNTEAFF. This chain uses TRBV30 with TRBJ1-1, with D maybe TRBD1 (6 bases). The germline V gene encodes CDR1 GTSNPN and CDR2 SVGIG (reference sequence). This CDR3 is 14 amino acids long. Trimming cost V 4 bases and J 1 base, with 13 bases left between them.

The CDR3 coding sequence is TGTGCCAGCAGCTTAGAAGGGTTTAATGGCTACACCTTC. It is translated as CASSLEGFNGYTF. The chain recombines TRBV7-8 with TRBJ1-2, with D uncertain. The ends were cut back, 1 base at V and 6 bases at J, with 9 bases in the middle. This CDR3 is 13 amino acids long. CDR1 and CDR2 from the germline V gene are SGHVS and FQNEAQ.

This clone was seen once. The J gene is TRBJ1-2, the V gene TRBV18; tentative D call: TRBD1 (5 bases). V lost 1 base and J lost 7, with 13 bases in between. The CDR3 has 14 residues. Looked up from germline, CDR1 is KGHSH and CDR2 is LQKENI. The DNA for the CDR3 is TGTGCCAGCTCACCACTCGACAGCTCTCGTGGCTACACCTTC. Its protein product is CASSPLDSSRGYTF.

This clone has a single count. The chain joins TRBV19 to TRBJ1-4; D gene unclear. V shed 5 bases and J shed 7 bases, with 11 bases lying between them. The CDR3 totals 13 residues. Germline V lookup: CDR1 LNHDA, CDR2 SQIVND (reference sequence). The CDR3: CASSPSRGEKLFF. DNA of the CDR3: TGTGCCAGTAGTCCGTCCCGGGGTGAAAAACTGTTTTTT.